Sequencing of this T cell receptor (beta chain) was carried out in a study of control samples from healthy donors and cancer patients. Germline V gene lookup returns CDR1 LGHDT and CDR2 YNNKEL (reference sequence). The CDR3 is 13 amino acids. Between the trimmed V and J ends, which lost 0 bases and 4 bases, there was a span of 6 bases. Produced via immunoSEQ multiplex PCR; TCRdb's table is partial and in-frame only. The sample carries about 150,000 clones, 93% recorded once. The TCR comes from a man aged 18 to 29 in good health. The source material was blood. The rearrangement joins TRBV3-1 (or the pseudogene TRBV3-2) to TRBJ1-2; D not certain. The CDR3 reads CASSQEGIYGYTF. The CDR3 nucleotides read TGTGCCAGCAGCCAAGAGGGGATCTATGGCTACACCTTC.